These T cell receptor beta chains were read from a single sample in a study of cytomegalovirus exposure and HLA in healthy donors. Libraries were prepared by immunoSEQ multiplex PCR; TCRdb keeps only in-frame clonotypes and omits some of them. This table has roughly 100,000 clones, approximately 78% appearing once. Input material: PBMCs. Receptors were obtained from a woman in her sixties in good health and CMV-seronegative. CDR3s include the opening cysteine and the closing phenylalanine or tryptophan. The D gene is left open where the match is weak. Size tells how often a clone was seen (once, few, many) or the class of an expanded clone, and some rows leave it out.

>TRBJ1-4|.|TRBV5-1|TRBD1
TGCGCCAGCAGCTTGGACGGAGGGACAGGGGATGAAAAACTGTTTTTT
CASSLDGGTGDEKLFF
>TRBJ2-5|.|TRBV7-7|TRBD1
TGTGCCAGCAGCCCCGGGCAGGGGGTTTCAGAGACCCAGTACTTC
CASSPGQGVSETQYF
>TRBJ2-3|.|TRBV7-2|.
TGTGCCAGCAGCTCCCGACTAGGAAACCCAGATACGCAGTATTTT
CASSSRLGNPDTQYF
>TRBJ2-7|.|TRBV7-2|.
TGTGCCAGCAGCTTAGAAGGGAGGCCCGGTTACGAGCAGTACTTC
CASSLEGRPGYEQYF
>TRBJ1-5|once|TRBV19|TRBD1
TGTGCCAGTACTGCAGGGGGCGGCAATCAGCCCCAGCATTTT
CASTAGGGNQPQHF
>TRBJ2-2|.|TRBV9|TRBD1
TGTGCCAGCAGCGCCAGGGGGCACACCGGGGAGCTGTTTTTT
CASSARGHTGELFF
>TRBJ2-1|.|TRBV30|.
TGTGCCTGGAGCCGGACAGACAATGAGCAGTTCTTC
CAWSRTDNEQFF
>TRBJ2-2|few|TRBV5-1|.
TGCGCCAGCAGCATACGTAACGGCGGGGAGCTGTTTTTT
CASSIRNGGELFF
>TRBJ2-2|.|TRBV6-6|TRBD2
TGTGCCAGCAGCTCTAGCGGTTTCACCGGGGAGCTGTTTTTT
CASSSSGFTGELFF
>TRBJ2-3|.|TRBV7-7|TRBD2
TGTGCCAGCAGCCGAGAACTAGCGGGGGGCCGAGATACGCAGTATTTT
CASSRELAGGRDTQYF
>TRBJ2-3|.|TRBV18|.
TGTGCCAGCTCATCCTCAGGGGCGATTGCAGATACGCAGTATTTT
CASSSSGAIADTQYF
>TRBJ1-2|.|TRBV30|TRBD1
TGTGCCTGGAGTGAGACAGGGATCGGCTACACCTTC
CAWSETGIGYTF
>TRBJ1-6|.|TRBV4-3|TRBD1
TGCGCCAGCAGCCCGGACAGGGCGATGTCCTATAATTCACCCCTCCACTTT
CASSPDRAMSYNSPLHF
>TRBJ2-7|.|TRBV5-1|.
TGCGCCAGCAGCTTGGTGACCCAGGGCCACGAGCAGTACTTC
CASSLVTQGHEQYF
>TRBJ1-1|.|TRBV5-1|.
TGCGCCAGCGATCGGAGGGGAAACACTGAAGCTTTCTTT
CASDRRGNTEAFF
>TRBJ1-4|.|TRBV5-5|TRBD1
TGTGCCAGCAGGCGGACAGGGGTAAATGAAAAACTGTTTTTT
CASRRTGVNEKLFF
>TRBJ2-2|.|TRBV5-4|TRBD1
TGTGCCAGCAGCCTTTCGGACAGGGTCAACACCGGGGAGCTGTTTTTT
CASSLSDRVNTGELFF
>TRBJ1-1|few|TRBV7-9|TRBD1
TGTGCCAGCAGCTCCCGACAGGGACGGGACACTGAAGCTTTCTTT
CASSSRQGRDTEAFF
>TRBJ2-1|.|TRBV19|TRBD1
TGTGCCAGTCTGAGCAGGGGGTCGGCTGAGCAGTTCTTC
CASLSRGSAEQFF
>TRBJ1-2|.|TRBV4-3|.
TGCGCCAGCAGCCAAGCGGGGTCGTCGGATGGCTACACCTTC
CASSQAGSSDGYTF
>TRBJ2-3|.|TRBV30|TRBD2
TGTGCCTGGGGGGCCCCGGGACTACACACAGATACGCAGTATTTT
CAWGAPGLHTDTQYF